This T cell receptor (beta chain) derives from a study of T cells after yellow fever vaccination. Study-wide context: SMART-Seq v4 Ultra Low Input prepared the low-cell-number fractions. Whole-study results and caveats: Only a small proportion of the clonotypes turned up in both the CD4 and the CD8 compartments, likely arising from convergent recombination.

5'RACE template switching generated TCR cDNA, adding a universal primer site and UMIs. TCRdb independently ran MiXCR on the 5' RACE reads; one entry per CDR3 protein. This table has hundreds of thousands of distinct CDR3 sequences, approximately 13% appearing once. J gave up 7 bases and V 4 bases, and 8 bases lay outside the gene matches. There are 16 residues in the CDR3. Per germline, CDR1 MNHEY and CDR2 SVGAGI. A few counts support this clonotype. Its target is not known. This sample comprised PBMCs, obtained on the day of the yellow fever booster vaccination. The source of this sequence is a man aged 25-40 years who received the YFV17D yellow fever vaccine. The rearrangement links TRBV6-5 to TRBJ2-3; 13 bases fit TRBD2. Written as DNA, the CDR3 is TGTGCCAGCAGTTCACCTGGACTAGCGGGAGAGCATACGCAGTATTTT. It codes for CASSSPGLAGEHTQYF.